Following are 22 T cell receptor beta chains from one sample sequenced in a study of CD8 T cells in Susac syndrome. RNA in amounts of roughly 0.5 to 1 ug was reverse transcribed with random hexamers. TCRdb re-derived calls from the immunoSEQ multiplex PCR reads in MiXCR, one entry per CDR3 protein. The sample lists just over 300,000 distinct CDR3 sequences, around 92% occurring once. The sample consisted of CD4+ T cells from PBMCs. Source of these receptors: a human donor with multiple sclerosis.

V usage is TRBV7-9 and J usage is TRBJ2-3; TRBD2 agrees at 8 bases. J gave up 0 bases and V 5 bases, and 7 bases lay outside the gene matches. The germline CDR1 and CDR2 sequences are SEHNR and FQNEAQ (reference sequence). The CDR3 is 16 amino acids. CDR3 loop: CASSPSGGLSTDTQYF. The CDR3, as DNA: TGTGCCAGCAGCCCCAGCGGGGGTCTCAGCACAGATACGCAGTATTTT.

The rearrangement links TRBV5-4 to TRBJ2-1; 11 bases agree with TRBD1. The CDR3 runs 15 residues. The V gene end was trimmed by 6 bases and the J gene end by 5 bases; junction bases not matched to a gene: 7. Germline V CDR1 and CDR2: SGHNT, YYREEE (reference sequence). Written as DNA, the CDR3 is TGTGCCAGCACCGGGGGGACAGGGGGGCACAATGAGCAGTTCTTC. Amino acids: CASTGGTGGHNEQFF.

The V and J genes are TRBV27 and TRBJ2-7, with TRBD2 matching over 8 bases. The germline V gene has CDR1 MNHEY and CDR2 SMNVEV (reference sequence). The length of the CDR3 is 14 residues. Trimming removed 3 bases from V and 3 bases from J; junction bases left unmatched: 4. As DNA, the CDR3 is TGTGCCAGCAGTTTGTGGACTAGCTACTACGAGCAGTACTTC. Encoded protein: CASSLWTSYYEQYF.

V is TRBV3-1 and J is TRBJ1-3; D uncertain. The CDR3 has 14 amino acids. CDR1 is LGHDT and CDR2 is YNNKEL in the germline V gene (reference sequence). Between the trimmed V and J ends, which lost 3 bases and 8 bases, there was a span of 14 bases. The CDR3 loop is CASSHSGTGDTIYF. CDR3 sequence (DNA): TGTGCCAGCAGCCATTCGGGAACCGGGGACACCATATATTTT.

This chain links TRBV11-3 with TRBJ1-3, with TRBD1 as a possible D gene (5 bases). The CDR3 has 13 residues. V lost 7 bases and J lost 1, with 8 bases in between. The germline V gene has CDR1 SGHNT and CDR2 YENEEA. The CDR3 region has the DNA TGTGCCAGCACGACAGCTTCTGGAAACACCATATATTTT. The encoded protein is CASTTASGNTIYF.

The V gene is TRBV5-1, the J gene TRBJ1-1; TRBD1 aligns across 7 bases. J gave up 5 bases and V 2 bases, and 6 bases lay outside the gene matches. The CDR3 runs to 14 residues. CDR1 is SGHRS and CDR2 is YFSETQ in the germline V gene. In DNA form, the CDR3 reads TGCGCCAGCAGCTTAAAAGGGGGCGAGACTGAAGCTTTCTTT. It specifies CASSLKGGETEAFF.

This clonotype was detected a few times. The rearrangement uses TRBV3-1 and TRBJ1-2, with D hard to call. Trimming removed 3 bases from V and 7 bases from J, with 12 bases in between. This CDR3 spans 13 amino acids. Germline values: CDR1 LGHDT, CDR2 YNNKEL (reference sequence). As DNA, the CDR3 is TGTGCCAGCAGCCAGGGAACCTCGGGTGGCTACACCTTC. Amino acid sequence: CASSQGTSGGYTF.

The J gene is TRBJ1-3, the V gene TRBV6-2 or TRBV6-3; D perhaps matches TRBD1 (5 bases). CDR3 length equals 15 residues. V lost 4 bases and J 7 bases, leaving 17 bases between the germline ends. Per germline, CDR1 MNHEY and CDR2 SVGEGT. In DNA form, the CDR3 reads TGTGCCAGCAGTTTTCCCCGGGGACTGAGGAACACCATATATTTT. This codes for CASSFPRGLRNTIYF.

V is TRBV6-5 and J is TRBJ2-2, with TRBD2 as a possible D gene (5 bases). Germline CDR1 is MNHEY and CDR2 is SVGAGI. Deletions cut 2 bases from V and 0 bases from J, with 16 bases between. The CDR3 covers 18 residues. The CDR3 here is CASSYDWTASANTGELFF. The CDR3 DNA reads TGTGCCAGCAGTTACGATTGGACTGCAAGCGCGAACACCGGGGAGCTGTTTTTT.

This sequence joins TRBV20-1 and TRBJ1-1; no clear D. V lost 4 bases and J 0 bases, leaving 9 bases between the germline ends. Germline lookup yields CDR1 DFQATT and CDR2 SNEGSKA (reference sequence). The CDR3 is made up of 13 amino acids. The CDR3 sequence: CSATDGMNTEAFF. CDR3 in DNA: TGCAGTGCTACGGACGGAATGAACACTGAAGCTTTCTTT.

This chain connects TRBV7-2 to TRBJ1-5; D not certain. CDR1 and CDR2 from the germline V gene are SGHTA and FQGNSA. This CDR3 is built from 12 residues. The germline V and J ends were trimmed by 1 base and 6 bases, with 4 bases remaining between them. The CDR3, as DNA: TGTGCCAGCAGCTTAGAGGTTCAGCCCCAGCATTTT. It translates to CASSLEVQPQHF.

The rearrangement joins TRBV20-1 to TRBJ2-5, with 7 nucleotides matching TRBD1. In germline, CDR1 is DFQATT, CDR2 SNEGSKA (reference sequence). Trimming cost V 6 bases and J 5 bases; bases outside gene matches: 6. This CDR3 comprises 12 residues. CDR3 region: CSANDRVETQYF. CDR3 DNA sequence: TGCAGTGCGAACGACAGGGTCGAGACCCAGTACTTC.

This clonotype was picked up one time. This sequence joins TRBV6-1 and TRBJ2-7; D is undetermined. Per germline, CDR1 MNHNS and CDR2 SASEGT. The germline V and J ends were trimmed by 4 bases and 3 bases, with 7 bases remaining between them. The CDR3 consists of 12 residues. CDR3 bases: TGTGCCAGCAGTGTTGGTTACTACGAGCAGTACTTC. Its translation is CASSVGYYEQYF.

CDR3 loop: CASSPSQEGGYTF. In DNA, the CDR3 is TGTGCCAGCAGCCCAAGTCAAGAGGGAGGCTACACCTTC. This chain joins TRBV3-1 and TRBJ1-2; D is undetermined. Looked up from germline, CDR1 is LGHDT and CDR2 is YNNKEL (reference sequence). Trimming cost V 4 bases and J 8 bases, with 14 bases left between them. This CDR3 is 13 amino acids long.

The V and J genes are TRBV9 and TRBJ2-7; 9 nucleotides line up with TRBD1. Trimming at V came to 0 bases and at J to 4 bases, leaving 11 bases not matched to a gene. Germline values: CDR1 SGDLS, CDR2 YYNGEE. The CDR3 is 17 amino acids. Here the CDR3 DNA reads TGTGCCAGCAGCGTAGGGGACAGGGTGATCTCCCCGTACGAGCAGTACTTC. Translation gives CASSVGDRVISPYEQYF.

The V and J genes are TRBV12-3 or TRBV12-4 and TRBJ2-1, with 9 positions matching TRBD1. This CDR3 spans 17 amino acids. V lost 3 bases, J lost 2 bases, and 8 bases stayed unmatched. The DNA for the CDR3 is TGTGCCAGCAGTTTCGCCGCCGGGACAGGGCCCTACAATGAGCAGTTCTTC. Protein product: CASSFAAGTGPYNEQFF.

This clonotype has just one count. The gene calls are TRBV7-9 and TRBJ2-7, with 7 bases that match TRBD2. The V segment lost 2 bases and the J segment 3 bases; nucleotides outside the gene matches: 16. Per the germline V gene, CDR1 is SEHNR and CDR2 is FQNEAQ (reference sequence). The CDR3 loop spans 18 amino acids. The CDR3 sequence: CASSLSGGSGTLFYEQYF. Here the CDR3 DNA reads TGTGCCAGCAGCTTATCGGGCGGGAGCGGTACCCTCTTCTACGAGCAGTACTTC.

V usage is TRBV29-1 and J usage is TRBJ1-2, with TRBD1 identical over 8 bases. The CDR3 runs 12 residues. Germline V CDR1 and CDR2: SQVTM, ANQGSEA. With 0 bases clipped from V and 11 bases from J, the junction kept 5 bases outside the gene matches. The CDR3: CSVEDRGPVYTF. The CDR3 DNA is TGCAGCGTTGAAGACAGGGGGCCGGTATACACCTTC. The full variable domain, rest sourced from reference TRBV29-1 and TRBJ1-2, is SAVISQKPSRDICQRGTSLTIQCQVDSQVTMMFWYRQQPGQSLTLIATANQGSEATYESGFVIDKFPISRPNLTFSTLTVSNMSPEDSSIYLCSVEDRGPVYTFGSGTRLTVV.

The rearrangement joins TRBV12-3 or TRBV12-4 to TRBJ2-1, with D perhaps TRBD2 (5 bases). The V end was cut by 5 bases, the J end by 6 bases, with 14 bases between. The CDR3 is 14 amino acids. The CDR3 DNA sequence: TGTGCCAGCAGTCACCTCTCGGGGATCAATGAGCAGTTCTTC. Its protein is CASSHLSGINEQFF.

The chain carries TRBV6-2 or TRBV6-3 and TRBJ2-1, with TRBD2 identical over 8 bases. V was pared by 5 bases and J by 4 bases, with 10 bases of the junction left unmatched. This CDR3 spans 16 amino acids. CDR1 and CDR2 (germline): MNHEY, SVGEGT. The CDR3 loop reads CASSRPGAGGYNEQFF. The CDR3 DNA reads TGTGCCAGCAGTCGCCCGGGGGCGGGAGGATACAATGAGCAGTTCTTC.

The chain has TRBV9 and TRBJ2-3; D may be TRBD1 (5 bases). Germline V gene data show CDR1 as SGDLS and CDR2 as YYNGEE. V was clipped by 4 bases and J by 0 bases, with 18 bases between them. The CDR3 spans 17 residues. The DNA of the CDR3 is TGTGCCAGCAGCAAAACTGGTACAGGCCAAAGCACAGATACGCAGTATTTT. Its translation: CASSKTGTGQSTDTQYF.

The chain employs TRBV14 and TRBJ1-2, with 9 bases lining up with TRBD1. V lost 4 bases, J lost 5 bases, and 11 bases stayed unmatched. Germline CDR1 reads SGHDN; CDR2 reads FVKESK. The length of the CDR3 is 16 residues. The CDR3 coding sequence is TGTGCCAGCAGCCGAGGGGACAGGGCACTCCTATATGGCTACACCTTC. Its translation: CASSRGDRALLYGYTF.